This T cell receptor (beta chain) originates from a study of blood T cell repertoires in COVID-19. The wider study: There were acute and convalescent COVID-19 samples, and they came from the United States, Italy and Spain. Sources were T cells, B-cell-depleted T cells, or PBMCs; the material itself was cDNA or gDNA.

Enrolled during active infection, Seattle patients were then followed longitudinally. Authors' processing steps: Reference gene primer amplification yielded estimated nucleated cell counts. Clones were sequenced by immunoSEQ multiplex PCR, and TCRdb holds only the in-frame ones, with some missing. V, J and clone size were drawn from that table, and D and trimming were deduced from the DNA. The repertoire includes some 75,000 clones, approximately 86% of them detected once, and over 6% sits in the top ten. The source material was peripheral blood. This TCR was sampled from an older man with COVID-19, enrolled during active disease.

CDR3 residues: CASSRTGGGNTIYF. The CDR3 DNA sequence: TGTGCCAGCAGCCGGACAGGGGGTGGAAACACCATATATTTT. This chain links TRBV2 with TRBJ1-3; 10 bases are a match to TRBD1. V dropped 6 bases and J dropped 3; count of bases not matched to a gene: 2. The CDR3 spans 14 residues. The germline V gene encodes CDR1 SNHLY and CDR2 FYNNEI.